A selection of T cell receptor beta chains follows, all from one sample in a study of T cells in Graves' hyperthyroidism and ophthalmopathy. MiXCR, applied by TCRdb to the multiplex PCR reads, yields one record per CDR3 protein. This table holds fewer than 450,000 distinct CDR3 sequences, over 11% found once. Material for sequencing was blood. All receptors derive from a man in his forties or fifties with Graves' ophthalmopathy. Both conserved end residues are part of each CDR3. Each record gives: V gene, D gene, clone size, J gene, CDR3 DNA, CDR3 protein. D genes are given only for firm matches. For some rows the clone size is stated as once, few or many, or as a class when expanded; others skip it.

>TRBV11-3|-|many|TRBJ2-7
TGTGCCAGCGGGTTCTCAGGGACATACGAGCAGTACTTC
CASGFSGTYEQYF
>TRBV5-1|-|many|TRBJ2-1
TGCGCCAGCAGCTTGGTGGCAGGTGAGCAGTTCTTC
CASSLVAGEQFF
>TRBV3-1|-|many|TRBJ1-4
TGTGCCAGCAGCCAAAACCACGTGACGACCGGGACTAATGAAAAACTGTTTTTT
CASSQNHVTTGTNEKLFF
>TRBV11-2|-|many|TRBJ1-1
TGTGCCAGCAGCTTAGACCTTCCGAACACTGAAGCTTTCTTT
CASSLDLPNTEAFF
>TRBV20-1|TRBD2|-|TRBJ2-2
TGCAGTGCTAGAAGCGGGAGGGCCGAGGGGGAGCTGTTTTTT
CSARSGRAEGELFF
>TRBV27|-|-|TRBJ2-5
TGTGCCAGCAGCCCAGACCAGCGCGGGGCCCAGTACTTC
CASSPDQRGAQYF
>TRBV10-3|-|-|TRBJ2-3
TGTGCCGCGATGGGGGGGGCTGATACGCAGTATTTT
CAAMGGADTQYF
>TRBV30|-|many|TRBJ1-5
TGTGCCTGGAGTGGTGGACAGTCCAATCAGCCCCAGCATTTT
CAWSGGQSNQPQHF
>TRBV16|-|many|TRBJ2-1
TGTGCCAGCAGCCAATACGCGCAGGGCTCCTACAATGAGCAGTTCTTC
CASSQYAQGSYNEQFF
>TRBV5-5|-|many|TRBJ2-1
TGTGCCAGCAGAACACCAGGGGGGCGCTACAATGAGCAGTTCTTC
CASRTPGGRYNEQFF
>TRBV3-1|-|many|TRBJ2-3
TGTGCCAGCAGCCAAGGACTCTCCGATACGCAGTATTTT
CASSQGLSDTQYF
>TRBV29-1|TRBD2|-|TRBJ2-3
TGCAGCGTTGAAGATCCCAGCGGGATGACGGATAGGCAGTATTTT
CSVEDPSGMTDRQYF
>TRBV10-3|-|many|TRBJ2-3
TGTGCCACCTCAACCCGACTCGTTAACACAGATACGCAGTATTTT
CATSTRLVNTDTQYF
>TRBV28|TRBD2|many|TRBJ2-1
TGTGCCAGCATGGGTAGCGGGAGGGCGTGGCGTACCTACAATGAGCAGTTCTTC
CASMGSGRAWRTYNEQFF
>TRBV6-2/TRBV6-3|-|many|TRBJ2-7
TGTGCCAGCAGAACCGGGACCCTGTACTCCTACGAGCAGTACTTC
CASRTGTLYSYEQYF
>TRBV10-3|TRBD1|few|TRBJ2-2
TGTGCCATCAAAGAGGGGGCGAGCTCCCACACCGGGGAGCTGTTTTTT
CAIKEGASSHTGELFF
>TRBV15|-|many|TRBJ2-6
TGTGCCACCAGCAGAGGGGGAGGAGGGGGCCTAGCCTCTGGGGCCAACGTCCTGACTTTC
CATSRGGGGGLASGANVLTF
>TRBV6-1|TRBD2|many|TRBJ2-3
TGTGCCAGCAGTTATAAGAGAAGCGGGACCGACACAGATACGCAGTATTTT
CASSYKRSGTDTDTQYF
>TRBV7-8|-|many|TRBJ1-2
TGTGCCAGCAGCCAACCGCCATCGGACTATGGCTACACCTTC
CASSQPPSDYGYTF
>TRBV2|-|many|TRBJ1-1
TGTGCCAGCAGAATGACTCTAGGGAACACTGAAGCTTTCTTT
CASRMTLGNTEAFF
>TRBV12-3/TRBV12-4|-|many|TRBJ1-1
TGTGCCAGCAGTAGGCTGGGGGAGTTGAACACTGAAGCTTTCTTT
CASSRLGELNTEAFF
>TRBV5-1|-|-|TRBJ2-5
TGCGCCAGCAGCTTGGGTGCTAGCGTCCAAGAGACCCAGTACTTC
CASSLGASVQETQYF
>TRBV9|-|few|TRBJ2-1
TGTGCCAGCAGCGTAGTTCCTTCCCCTGCTCACAATGAGCAGTTCTTC
CASSVVPSPAHNEQFF
>TRBV11-2|-|-|TRBJ2-1
TGTGCCAGCAGCAACGGACTCCTCTACAATGAGCAGTTCTTC
CASSNGLLYNEQFF
>TRBV20-1|TRBD2|many|TRBJ2-1
TGCAGTGCTAGAGTGGCGTTAGCGGGAGGGCGCAATGAGCAGTTCTTC
CSARVALAGGRNEQFF
>TRBV28|TRBD2|-|TRBJ2-5
TGTGCCAGCAGTGGCGGGAGAAGGGAAGAGACCCAGTACTTC
CASSGGRREETQYF
>TRBV11-2|TRBD2|-|TRBJ2-7
TGTGCCAGCAGCTCCTATAGCGGGACCCCCTACGAGCAGTACTTC
CASSSYSGTPYEQYF
>TRBV19|TRBD1|many|TRBJ1-1
TGTGCCAGTAATGAAAGGACAGGGAGGAACACTGAAGCTTTCTTT
CASNERTGRNTEAFF
>TRBV6-6|TRBD2|many|TRBJ2-1
TGTGCCAGCAGTTACAGGGGACTAGCGGGAGGAGGAAATGAGCAGTTCTTC
CASSYRGLAGGGNEQFF
>TRBV5-1|TRBD1|-|TRBJ2-3
TGCGCCAGCAGCTCAGGACAGGGAATAGATACGCAGTATTTT
CASSSGQGIDTQYF
>TRBV24-1|TRBD1|-|TRBJ2-2
TGTGCCACCAGTGATGAGACGACAGGGGGCTTCGGGGAGCTGTTTTTT
CATSDETTGGFGELFF
>TRBV19|-|few|TRBJ1-5
TGTGCCAGTAGTATAGTAACAGGGTTAATCACTCAGCCCCAGCATTTT
CASSIVTGLITQPQHF
>TRBV3-1|TRBD2|many|TRBJ2-7
TGTGCCAGCAGCCCGACTAGCGGTCACGAGCAGTACTTC
CASSPTSGHEQYF
>TRBV29-1|-|-|TRBJ1-2
TGCAGCGTTGAAGATCGGGATAACTATGACTACACCTTC
CSVEDRDNYDYTF
>TRBV7-9|-|many|TRBJ2-3
TGTGCCAGCAGCCTAACCCGGGACCCCGGGGATACGCAGTATTTT
CASSLTRDPGDTQYF
>TRBV6-1|-|-|TRBJ2-7
TGTGCCAGCGTAAGGGGTTCCTACGAGCAGTACTTC
CASVRGSYEQYF
>TRBV10-3|TRBD2|-|TRBJ2-1
TGTGCCATCAGTGGGGGGGGCTCCTACAATGAGCAGTTCTTC
CAISGGGSYNEQFF
>TRBV7-8|TRBD2|few|TRBJ2-2
TGTGCCAGCAGCTTGGCTAGCGGGAGTTTGCGGGCCGGGGAGCTGTTTTTT
CASSLASGSLRAGELFF
>TRBV6-1|TRBD1|few|TRBJ2-7
TGTGCCAGCAGATTTCAGGGGGCTTACGAGCAGTACTTC
CASRFQGAYEQYF
>TRBV30|-|many|TRBJ1-1
TGTGCCTGGCAACAGGGCGTCGGCACTGAAGCTTTCTTT
CAWQQGVGTEAFF
>TRBV20-1|TRBD2|-|TRBJ2-2
TGCAGTGCTAGAGATAGTCGGTTAGCGGGAGCCCACTGGGAGCTGTTTTTT
CSARDSRLAGAHWELFF
>TRBV30|-|many|TRBJ2-1
TGTGCCTGGTCCAGATACAATGAGCAGTTCTTC
CAWSRYNEQFF
>TRBV18|-|-|TRBJ2-1
TGTGCCAGCTCTCGAGTACCAAGGACGGCGAGCTCCTACAATGAGCAGTTCTTC
CASSRVPRTASSYNEQFF
>TRBV18|-|many|TRBJ2-3
TGTGCCAGCTCACCAAGGTTAGATACGCAGTATTTT
CASSPRLDTQYF
>TRBV12-3/TRBV12-4|-|few|TRBJ1-2
TGTGCCAGCAGTCTGGACAGCTTGAGCATTGAAGATGGCTACACCTTC
CASSLDSLSIEDGYTF
>TRBV18|-|-|TRBJ1-1
TGTGCCAGCTCACCAAGTAGAGTGGGGAACACTGAAGCTTTCTTT
CASSPSRVGNTEAFF
>TRBV5-1|-|-|TRBJ2-5
TGCGCCAGCAGCTTGGCGTCTGTGTTGCGCACCCTAAAACAGGGAGCCTTTGAGACCCAGTACTTC
CASSLASVLRTLKQGAFETQYF
>TRBV7-2|-|many|TRBJ2-7
TGTGCCAGCAGCTCGGGCCCACCCCCCTACGAGCAGTACTTC
CASSSGPPPYEQYF
>TRBV19|-|-|TRBJ1-2
TGTGCCAGTAGTAGTAACGGATGGAGGTCTGGCTACACCTTC
CASSSNGWRSGYTF
>TRBV20-1|-|many|TRBJ2-1
TGCAGTGCTAGCTCACCCCTAGCGAACAATGAGCAGTTCTTC
CSASSPLANNEQFF
>TRBV12-3/TRBV12-4|-|-|TRBJ2-7
TGTGCCAGCAGTGTTAGCGCGAGCTCCTACGAGCAGTACTTC
CASSVSASSYEQYF
>TRBV15|-|-|TRBJ2-2
TGTGCCACCAGCAAAAGCCCCCAGGGAACTTTGGAGCTGTTTTTT
CATSKSPQGTLELFF
>TRBV20-1|-|many|TRBJ2-3
TGCAGTGGGCGGCCTTTACGAGCCACAGATACGCAGTATTTT
CSGRPLRATDTQYF
>TRBV3-1|-|many|TRBJ2-5
TGTGCCAGCACGGACCAGGGAGGAGGCGAGACCCAGTACTTC
CASTDQGGGETQYF
>TRBV5-1|TRBD2|many|TRBJ2-1
TGCGCCAGCAGCTATATGACTAGCGGGGGCTACAATGAGCAGTTCTTC
CASSYMTSGGYNEQFF
>TRBV28|-|many|TRBJ1-2
TGTGCCAGCAGGACCGGGTCCTCCTATGGCTACACCTTC
CASRTGSSYGYTF
>TRBV7-6|TRBD2|-|TRBJ2-3
TGTGCCAGCAGCTTAATAGCGGGCGGGACAGATACGCAGTATTTT
CASSLIAGGTDTQYF
>TRBV20-1|TRBD2|few|TRBJ2-2
TGCAGTGCTAGAGTTAGCGGGAGGGTAGGAACCGGGGAGCTGTTTTTT
CSARVSGRVGTGELFF
>TRBV4-1|-|many|TRBJ1-2
TGCGCCAGCAGCCCGAACAGGGACCTTAACTATGGCTACACCTTC
CASSPNRDLNYGYTF
>TRBV7-8|TRBD2|many|TRBJ2-7
TGTGCCAGCAGCCCCCCGTGGGAGGGAGACGAGCAGTACTTC
CASSPPWEGDEQYF